These T cell receptor beta chains were read from a single sample in a study of blood T cell repertoires in COVID-19. Clones were sequenced by immunoSEQ multiplex PCR, and TCRdb holds only the in-frame ones, with some missing. The sample shows about 330,000 clones, over 75% of them seen only once. Sequences were obtained from peripheral blood. Receptors were obtained from a woman aged 45-65 years with active or convalescent COVID-19. Each CDR3 is given with its conserved first and last residue. The D gene is left open where the match is weak. Clone size is stated in some rows and not others, as once, few, many or a class when expanded.

v_gene	d_gene	j_gene	abundance	CDR3nt	CDR3aa
TRBV9	NA	TRBJ2-3	NA	TGTGCCAGCAGCGTAAACCCTACAGCAGTCGCGCAGTATTTT	CASSVNPTAVAQYF
TRBV15	NA	TRBJ2-5	NA	TGTGCCACCAGCAGAGAGGTTGGGAGAGAGACCCAGTACTTC	CATSREVGRETQYF
TRBV6-5	NA	TRBJ1-6	few	TGTGCCAGCAGGAAAGAACTGATGTATAATTCACCCCTCCACTTT	CASRKELMYNSPLHF
TRBV5-5	NA	TRBJ2-4	NA	TGTGCCAGCAGCTCTGGGGCCGTGATTACCGGGCTGAACATTCAGTACTTC	CASSSGAVITGLNIQYF
TRBV24-1	TRBD2	TRBJ2-1	NA	TGTGCCACCAGTGACCCCCTTGGCGGGAGGGCACATGAGCAGTTCTTC	CATSDPLGGRAHEQFF
TRBV5-1	NA	TRBJ2-7	NA	TGCGCCAGCAGCCTTAGGGGTTCCGAGCAGTACTTC	CASSLRGSEQYF
TRBV5-4	TRBD1	TRBJ2-5	NA	TGTGCCAGCAGGCAGGGCGGACAGGGAGTAATTGCGAGAGAGACCCAGTACTTC	CASRQGGQGVIARETQYF
TRBV15	TRBD1	TRBJ2-1	medium-sized	TGTGCCACCAGCGGGCAAGGGGACCAGGGGGAACGGAACAATGAGCAGTTCTTC	CATSGQGDQGERNNEQFF
TRBV4-2	NA	TRBJ2-5	NA	TGTGCCAGCAGCCAATTTTTAATGGGCAGGCAAGAGACCCAGTACTTC	CASSQFLMGRQETQYF
TRBV28	NA	TRBJ1-6	NA	TGTGCCAGCACCCTTCCCGGGGGGGGAAATTCACCCCTCCACTTT	CASTLPGGGNSPLHF
TRBV29-1	NA	TRBJ2-1	NA	TGCAGCGTTGACAGATACAATGAGCAGTTCTTC	CSVDRYNEQFF
TRBV10-3	NA	TRBJ2-7	NA	TGTGCCATCAGTGAAACCGGACTACACGAGCAGTACTTC	CAISETGLHEQYF
TRBV19	NA	TRBJ1-6	NA	TGTGCCACTACAGGGCCCGAAGGGTCCTATAATTCACCCCTCCACTTT	CATTGPEGSYNSPLHF
TRBV29-1	TRBD2	TRBJ2-7	NA	TGCAGCGTTGGCCCCAGACTAGCGGGAGAAGAGCAGTACTTC	CSVGPRLAGEEQYF
TRBV28	NA	TRBJ1-5	few	TGTGCCAGCAGTAGAGGCGGCAATCAGCCCCAGCATTTT	CASSRGGNQPQHF
TRBV6-7	TRBD2	TRBJ2-7	NA	TGTGCCAGCATAAGCCCCAATCCCCTAGGTTTAGTAGCGGGGGGCTACGAGCAGTACTTC	CASISPNPLGLVAGGYEQYF